Shown below are 8 T cell receptor beta chains from a single sample sequenced in a study of cytomegalovirus exposure and HLA in healthy donors. PCR primers comprised 60 Vbeta and 13 Jbeta primers. This table comes from immunoSEQ multiplex PCR, and its TCRdb copy is limited to in-frame clones, with some not included. The data show approximately 180,000 clones, about 88% seen once. The sequencing sample was made of PBMCs. The receptors originated from a girl less than two years old in good health and CMV-seronegative.

The gene calls are TRBV30 and TRBJ1-2; perhaps TRBD1 as D (5 bases). Germline loops: CDR1 GTSNPN, CDR2 SVGIG (reference sequence). The V end lost 5 bases, the J end lost 4 bases, and 17 bases lay between the germline ends. The CDR3 contains 14 residues. The DNA for the CDR3 is TGTGCCTGGGGGACCCTGGGAGGGACCTATGGCTACACCTTC. Its protein product is CAWGTLGGTYGYTF. Together with reference TRBV30 and TRBJ1-2, the CDR3 gives the full variable domain: SQTIHQWPATLVQPVGSPLSLECTVEGTSNPNLYWYRQAAGRGLQLLFYSVGIGQISSEVPQNLSASRPQDRQFILSSKKLLLSDSGFYLCAWGTLGGTYGYTFGSGTRLTVV.

The rearrangement joins TRBV18 to TRBJ2-3; tentative D call: TRBD1 (6 bases). Trimming cost V 0 bases and J 5 bases, with 9 bases left between them. The V gene's germline CDR1 is KGHSH and CDR2 LQKENI. This CDR3 is 14 amino acids long. CDR3 region: CASSPPARGDTQYF. The CDR3, as DNA: TGTGCCAGCTCACCACCAGCCAGGGGAGATACGCAGTATTTT. Full variable domain (outside the CDR3, taken from reference TRBV18 and TRBJ2-3): NAGVMQNPRHLVRRRGQEARLRCSPMKGHSHVYWYRQLPEEGLKFMVYLQKENIIDESGMPKERFSAEFPKEGPSILRIQQVVRGDSAAYFCASSPPARGDTQYFGPGTRLTVL.

This clone was seen only once. The chain uses TRBV25-1 and TRBJ1-4; TRBD1 matches at 11 bases. Per germline, CDR1 MGHDK and CDR2 SYGVNS. The V gene end was trimmed by 4 bases and the J gene end by 6 bases; junction bases not matched to a gene: 4. The CDR3 runs 15 residues. CDR3 bases: TGTGCCAGCAGTGCCCCGGGACAGGGGGATGAAAAACTGTTTTTT. Translation gives CASSAPGQGDEKLFF.

The chain couples TRBV19 to TRBJ2-5; weak D call: TRBD2 (7 bases). CDR3 length: 13 residues. V shed 7 bases and J shed 11 bases, with 20 bases lying between them. Germline-derived CDR1 and CDR2 are LNHDA and SQIVND (reference sequence). The CDR3 spells CASNPQGAGEQYF. The CDR3 nucleotides are TGTGCCAGTAACCCACAGGGTGCGGGGGAGCAGTACTTC.

The chain recombines TRBV7-2 with TRBJ2-4; TRBD2 aligns across 9 bases. Germline assignment: CDR1 SGHTA and CDR2 FQGNSA. The CDR3 loop spans 16 amino acids. Trimming took 3 bases from V and 0 from J; bases not matched to a gene: 3. This CDR3 is CASSLAGGVAKNIQYF. The CDR3 coding sequence is TGTGCCAGCAGCTTGGCGGGGGGGGTAGCCAAAAACATTCAGTACTTC.

This clone occurred once. The rearrangement joins TRBV27 to TRBJ2-6; 9 bases agree with TRBD1. The CDR3 runs 17 residues. With 3 bases clipped from V and 2 bases from J, the junction kept 5 bases outside the gene matches. Germline CDR1 and CDR2: MNHEY and SMNVEV (reference sequence). CDR3 amino acids: CASSLGQGFPGANVLTF. The CDR3 DNA follows: TGTGCCAGCAGTTTGGGACAGGGTTTCCCTGGGGCCAACGTCCTGACTTTC.

The chain has TRBV5-1 and TRBJ2-7; D may be TRBD2 (6 bases). V lost 4 bases and J lost 0, with 17 bases in between. This CDR3 is built from 16 residues. The germline V gene has CDR1 SGHRS and CDR2 YFSETQ. CDR3 sequence: CASSRDGTVSSYEQYF. CDR3 nucleotide sequence: TGCGCCAGCAGCCGGGACGGGACTGTGAGCTCCTACGAGCAGTACTTC.

V and J are TRBV4-1 and TRBJ2-1, with 7 bases identical to TRBD2. The CDR3 is made up of 19 amino acids. Germline CDR1 MGHRA, CDR2 YSYEKL. J lost 4 bases, V lost 1 base, and 16 bases had no gene match. The chain's CDR3 is CASSQVLGGSPLPYNEQFF. The CDR3, as DNA: TGCGCCAGCAGCCAAGTCCTTGGCGGGAGTCCGCTCCCTTACAATGAGCAGTTCTTC.